The 18 T cell receptor beta chains below were found in one sample sequenced in a study of regulatory and conventional T cells in RAG deficiency. Repertoires were generated with immunoSEQ multiplex PCR, while TCRdb's copy carries only in-frame clones and drops some. The table has almost 35,000 clones, about 76% seen once. Conventional CD4+ T cells were sorted from blood as CD25-low CD127-high cells. Another study also made use of these data, one on regulatory T cells. That report notes: The primer mix had 52 TRBV and 13 TRBJ primers.

Sequenced: CD4+ effector T cells sorted from blood. The receptor set was obtained from a human donor in good health.

The rearrangement uses TRBV5-1 and TRBJ2-5, with D perhaps being TRBD1 or TRBD2 (5 bases each). The CDR3 contains 14 residues. CDR1 is SGHRS and CDR2 is YFSETQ in the germline V gene. The V end was cut by 0 bases, the J end by 2 bases, with 8 bases between. The CDR3 nucleotides are TGCGCCAGCAGCTTGGTTGGGGGTCAAGAGACCCAGTACTTC. This sequence encodes CASSLVGGQETQYF.

This sequence joins TRBV28 and TRBJ1-4; D not resolved. V lost 2 bases and J lost 7, with 2 bases in between. The CDR3 runs 11 residues. Germline V lookup: CDR1 MDHEN, CDR2 SYDVKM. The CDR3 region is CASSLGEKLFF. The CDR3 coding sequence is TGTGCCAGCAGTTTAGGTGAAAAACTGTTTTTT.

The chain carries TRBV10-3 and TRBJ2-2, with D tentatively TRBD1 (6 bases). V was shortened by 3 bases and J by 1 base, with 12 bases between the two germline ends. The length of the CDR3 is 16 residues. The germline CDR1 and CDR2 sequences are ENHRY and SYGVKD. DNA of the CDR3: TGTGCCATCAGTGACCCCGGGACAAAGAACACCGGGGAGCTGTTTTTT. It yields the protein CAISDPGTKNTGELFF.

The genes are TRBV4-2 and TRBJ1-1, with TRBD1 matching over 8 bases. CDR1 and CDR2 (germline): LGHNA, YNFKEQ. The CDR3 is 15 amino acids. J lost 3 bases, V lost 0 bases, and 3 bases had no gene match. CDR3 sequence: CASSQDRTGYTEAFF. DNA of the CDR3: TGTGCCAGCAGCCAAGACCGGACAGGGTACACTGAAGCTTTCTTT.

The chain links TRBV5-1 to TRBJ2-7; 8 positions match TRBD2. J was trimmed by 5 bases and V by 3 bases; bases with no gene match: 4. Germline CDR1 and CDR2: SGHRS and YFSETQ. The CDR3 runs to 13 residues. DNA of the CDR3: TGCGCCAGCAGCTCGGGGGGGTTTAACGAGCAGTACTTC. Amino acids: CASSSGGFNEQYF.

J is TRBJ2-6 and V is TRBV7-3; 8 positions agree with TRBD1. The CDR3 has 16 residues. Germline CDR1 is SGHTA and CDR2 is FQGTGA. V trimming: 5 bases; J trimming: 2 bases; junction bases outside the gene matches: 5. CDR3 bases: TGTGCCAGCAGCCTCCTGACAGGGGCTGGGGCCAACGTCCTGACTTTC. It yields the protein CASSLLTGAGANVLTF.

The gene calls are TRBV6-5 and TRBJ2-3; D ambiguous. Germline CDR1 and CDR2: MNHEY and SVGAGI. V lost 6 bases to trimming and J lost 2 bases, with 9 bases between them. The CDR3 contains 13 residues. CDR3 protein: CASSQRLTDTQYF. The CDR3 coding sequence is TGTGCCAGCAGCCAACGTCTCACAGATACGCAGTATTTT.

The rearrangement links TRBV7-9 to TRBJ2-7; no definite D call. CDR1 is SEHNR and CDR2 is FQNEAQ in the germline V gene (reference sequence). This CDR3 contains 13 residues. Between the trimmed V and J ends, which lost 5 bases and 1 base, there was a span of 9 bases. The CDR3 region is CASSMTPSYEQYF. The CDR3 DNA reads as TGTGCCAGCAGCATGACACCATCCTACGAGCAGTACTTC.

The chain joins TRBV6-5 to TRBJ1-1; no definite D call. The CDR3 runs 14 residues. V was trimmed by 2 bases and J by 5 bases, leaving 12 bases between them. Germline loops: CDR1 MNHEY, CDR2 SVGAGI. The CDR3 DNA follows: TGTGCCAGCAGTTACGATCGGTCGGGGACTGAAGCTTTCTTT. Translation: CASSYDRSGTEAFF.

This clone was observed a handful of times. This chain uses TRBV9 with TRBJ1-2; D remains unclear. The germline V and J ends were trimmed by 3 bases and 8 bases, with 14 bases remaining between them. The CDR3 loop spans 13 amino acids. The V gene's germline CDR1 is SGDLS and CDR2 YYNGEE. This CDR3 reads CASSGQAPRGYTF. For the CDR3, the DNA is TGTGCCAGCAGCGGTCAGGCCCCCAGGGGCTACACCTTC.

The CDR3 DNA sequence: TGCGCCAGCAGCTTCGAGGGACAGGGTGTGGATACGCAGTATTTT. Its protein product is CASSFEGQGVDTQYF. V is TRBV5-1 and J is TRBJ2-3, with 9 positions matching TRBD1. The germline CDR1 and CDR2 sequences are SGHRS and YFSETQ. This CDR3 comprises 15 residues. The junction had 7 bases not matched to a gene; V was cut back by 2 bases and J by 6 bases.

The chain is built from TRBV30 and TRBJ1-1; 9 bases are shared with TRBD1. This CDR3 comprises 16 residues. With V trimmed by 2 bases and J by 1 base, 8 bases remained unmatched. Per germline, CDR1 GTSNPN and CDR2 SVGIG (reference sequence). DNA of the CDR3: TGTGCCTGGAGTTTACAGGGGGCGGAGGGGAACACTGAAGCTTTCTTT. Translating it yields CAWSLQGAEGNTEAFF.

This rearrangement joins TRBV5-1 to TRBJ2-7; 7 bases map to TRBD1. From germline, CDR1 is SGHRS and CDR2 YFSETQ. This CDR3 contains 15 residues. V shed 0 bases, J shed 1 base, and the junction held 4 bases outside the gene matches. The CDR3 DNA is TGCGCCAGCAGCTTGGAGGGCAGGGGGTCCTACGAGCAGTACTTC. Its translation: CASSLEGRGSYEQYF.

DNA of the CDR3: TGTGCCAGCAGTCCCGGGACTAGATTAATAACTGAGCAGTTCTTC. Protein: CASSPGTRLITEQFF. The chain has TRBV6-5 and TRBJ2-1, with 8 bases that match TRBD2. The CDR3 extends over 15 amino acids. After removal of 5 bases from V and 9 bases from J, the junction contained 12 bases not matched to a gene. Germline V gene lookup returns CDR1 MNHEY and CDR2 SVGAGI.

V gene TRBV5-1 combines with J gene TRBJ2-3; D not certain. This CDR3 is built from 15 residues. Germline V gene lookup returns CDR1 SGHRS and CDR2 YFSETQ. The germline V and J ends were trimmed by 4 bases and 0 bases, with 12 bases remaining between them. The CDR3, as DNA: TGCGCCAGCAGCACCGACGGTAGGAGCACAGATACGCAGTATTTT. Protein product: CASSTDGRSTDTQYF. The full variable domain, rest sourced from reference TRBV5-1 and TRBJ2-3, is KAGVTQTPRYLIKTRGQQVTLSCSPISGHRSVSWYQQTPGQGLQFLFEYFSETQRNKGNFPGRFSGRQFSNSRSEMNVSTLELGDSALYLCASSTDGRSTDTQYFGPGTRLTVL.

This clone was seen more than once but under ten times. The chain has TRBV7-8 and TRBJ1-2; 9 nucleotides agree with TRBD1. V lost 4 bases to trimming and J lost 4 bases; unmatched junction nucleotides: 7. Germline V CDR1 and CDR2: SGHVS, FQNEAQ. The CDR3 covers 15 residues. The CDR3 is CASSSRDRVFYGYTF. Here the CDR3 DNA reads TGTGCCAGCAGCTCTAGGGACAGGGTTTTCTATGGCTACACCTTC.

The chain recombines TRBV4-2 with TRBJ2-3; TRBD2 aligns across 11 bases. The CDR3 is 19 residues long. Germline V CDR1 and CDR2: LGHNA, YNFKEQ. With 0 bases clipped from V and 0 bases from J, the junction kept 8 bases outside the gene matches. For the CDR3, the DNA is TGTGCCAGCAGCCAAGACACTAGCGGGGGACTCTCTAGCACAGATACGCAGTATTTT. Translated: CASSQDTSGGLSSTDTQYF.

V usage is TRBV7-9 and J usage is TRBJ1-2; 9 bases align to TRBD1. V shed 6 bases and J 3 bases; nucleotides not matched to a gene: 17. The CDR3 totals 18 residues. In germline, CDR1 is SEHNR, CDR2 FQNEAQ (reference sequence). The CDR3 nucleotides read TGTGCCAGCAGTCGAAAATGGGACAGGGCAGGTTGGGACTATGGCTACACCTTC. Its translation: CASSRKWDRAGWDYGYTF.